Listed below are T cell receptor beta chains from one sample, sequenced in a study of CD8 T cells in Susac syndrome. MiXCR, run by TCRdb on the immunoSEQ multiplex PCR reads, gives a single entry per CDR3 protein. The sample has around 69,000 distinct CDR3 sequences, under 95% seen once. Sample: CD8+ T cells from PBMCs. The receptor set was obtained from a human donor with Susac syndrome. Both conserved end residues are part of each CDR3. D genes are given only for firm matches. Clone size appears in some rows only: once, few, many, or a class for an expanded clone.

v_call: TRBV7-8
clone_size: -
d_call: TRBD1
j_call: TRBJ1-2
cdr3_nt: TGTGCCAGCAGCCTAGGTCGAACAGGGGAGGACTATGGCTACACCTTC
cdr3_aa: CASSLGRTGEDYGYTF

v_call: TRBV11-2
clone_size: -
d_call: -
j_call: TRBJ2-7
cdr3_nt: TGTGCCAGCAGCTTACTTTCGTACGAGCAGTACTTC
cdr3_aa: CASSLLSYEQYF

v_call: TRBV4-1
clone_size: -
d_call: TRBD2
j_call: TRBJ2-1
cdr3_nt: TGCGCCAGCAGCCAAGATTTGACTAGCGGGACGAATGAGCAGTTCTTC
cdr3_aa: CASSQDLTSGTNEQFF

v_call: TRBV7-9
clone_size: -
d_call: -
j_call: TRBJ2-3
cdr3_nt: TGTGCCAGTGGAAGGATTTCCACAGATACGCAGTATTTT
cdr3_aa: CASGRISTDTQYF

v_call: TRBV6-2/TRBV6-3
clone_size: once
d_call: -
j_call: TRBJ2-1
cdr3_nt: TGTGCCAGCAGTCCCTTCGGGGGAGAACTAAGGGATGAGCAGTTCTTC
cdr3_aa: CASSPFGGELRDEQFF

v_call: TRBV27
clone_size: -
d_call: TRBD2
j_call: TRBJ2-1
cdr3_nt: TGTGCCAGCAGTTCCCAACTCCCGGGACTAGCGGGGGGACACTACAATGAGCAGTTCTTC
cdr3_aa: CASSSQLPGLAGGHYNEQFF

v_call: TRBV4-3
clone_size: -
d_call: TRBD1
j_call: TRBJ2-7
cdr3_nt: TGCGCCAGCAGCCAAGTAGCGGGACAGGGGGATCGCGAGCAGTACTTC
cdr3_aa: CASSQVAGQGDREQYF

v_call: TRBV13
clone_size: -
d_call: TRBD2
j_call: TRBJ2-7
cdr3_nt: TGTGCCAGCAGCTTAGGACTAGCGGGCGCCGACGAGCAGTACTTC
cdr3_aa: CASSLGLAGADEQYF

v_call: TRBV3-1
clone_size: -
d_call: -
j_call: TRBJ1-1
cdr3_nt: TGTGCCAGCAGCCAAGCCGATCTTCCCGGTCCGGGCACTGAAGCTTTCTTT
cdr3_aa: CASSQADLPGPGTEAFF

v_call: TRBV24-1
clone_size: -
d_call: TRBD2
j_call: TRBJ2-5
cdr3_nt: TGTGCCGCCCCCTCGGGGGGAGAAGAGACCCAGTACTTC
cdr3_aa: CAAPSGGEETQYF

v_call: TRBV5-6
clone_size: -
d_call: -
j_call: TRBJ1-1
cdr3_nt: TGTGCCAGCAGCGAGGATGCCACTGAAGCTTTCTTT
cdr3_aa: CASSEDATEAFF

v_call: TRBV5-1
clone_size: -
d_call: TRBD1
j_call: TRBJ1-6
cdr3_nt: TGCGCCAGCAGTCGACAGGGGTCTGATAATTCACCCCTCCACTTT
cdr3_aa: CASSRQGSDNSPLHF

v_call: TRBV9
clone_size: -
d_call: -
j_call: TRBJ2-7
cdr3_nt: TGTGCCAGCAGCGTATTGGACGGGGCAGGCTACGAGCAGTACTTC
cdr3_aa: CASSVLDGAGYEQYF

v_call: TRBV12-3/TRBV12-4
clone_size: -
d_call: -
j_call: TRBJ1-1
cdr3_nt: TGTGCCAGCAGTTTAGCAGGCTCCGGGGGGAACACTGAAGCTTTCTTT
cdr3_aa: CASSLAGSGGNTEAFF

v_call: TRBV9
clone_size: -
d_call: TRBD1
j_call: TRBJ2-1
cdr3_nt: TGTGCCAGCAGCGCCGGGACAGAAGAGCAGTTCTTC
cdr3_aa: CASSAGTEEQFF

v_call: TRBV9
clone_size: -
d_call: -
j_call: TRBJ1-2
cdr3_nt: TGTGCCAGCGGCGACAGAGTCTATGGCTACACCTTC
cdr3_aa: CASGDRVYGYTF

v_call: TRBV19
clone_size: -
d_call: TRBD1
j_call: TRBJ1-1
cdr3_nt: TGTGCCAGTAGTTCCTGGACAGGGCGGAACACTGAAGCTTTCTTT
cdr3_aa: CASSSWTGRNTEAFF

v_call: TRBV6-6
clone_size: -
d_call: TRBD1
j_call: TRBJ1-2
cdr3_nt: TGTGCCAGCAGTTCCCGGGACAGGGGTGACTATGGCTACACCTTC
cdr3_aa: CASSSRDRGDYGYTF

v_call: TRBV5-1
clone_size: -
d_call: TRBD1
j_call: TRBJ2-1
cdr3_nt: TGCGCCAGCAGCGAATGGACAGGGGCGCGGGATGAGCAGTTCTTC
cdr3_aa: CASSEWTGARDEQFF

v_call: TRBV4-3
clone_size: once
d_call: -
j_call: TRBJ1-2
cdr3_nt: TGCGCCAGCAGCCAAGATCAGGGGCCGAGTGGCTACACCTTC
cdr3_aa: CASSQDQGPSGYTF

v_call: TRBV10-3
clone_size: -
d_call: -
j_call: TRBJ2-7
cdr3_nt: TGTGCCATCAGTGCTATGACTGGGGTGGGTGACGAGCAGTACTTC
cdr3_aa: CAISAMTGVGDEQYF

v_call: TRBV20-1
clone_size: -
d_call: TRBD2
j_call: TRBJ2-1
cdr3_nt: TGCAGTGCTATAGGGACTAGCAGCTACAATGAGCAGTTCTTC
cdr3_aa: CSAIGTSSYNEQFF

v_call: TRBV7-9
clone_size: -
d_call: TRBD1
j_call: TRBJ2-2
cdr3_nt: TGTGCCAGCAGCCCGACAGGGATGGGCGGGGAGCTGTTTTTT
cdr3_aa: CASSPTGMGGELFF

v_call: TRBV9
clone_size: -
d_call: TRBD2
j_call: TRBJ2-1
cdr3_nt: TGTGCCAGCAGCGTAGGGAGTAGCGGGAACGAGCAGTTCTTC
cdr3_aa: CASSVGSSGNEQFF

v_call: TRBV29-1
clone_size: once
d_call: -
j_call: TRBJ1-1
cdr3_nt: TGCAGCGTTTTCGGGGAGGGCTGGGGGACTGAAGCTTTCTTT
cdr3_aa: CSVFGEGWGTEAFF

v_call: TRBV7-9
clone_size: -
d_call: -
j_call: TRBJ1-2
cdr3_nt: TGTGCCAGCAGCCCTGATGGCTACACCTTC
cdr3_aa: CASSPDGYTF

v_call: TRBV4-1
clone_size: -
d_call: -
j_call: TRBJ1-5
cdr3_nt: TGCGCCAGCAGCCAACAGACAGCCGGATATAGCAATCAGCCCCAGCATTTT
cdr3_aa: CASSQQTAGYSNQPQHF

v_call: TRBV27
clone_size: few
d_call: -
j_call: TRBJ1-1
cdr3_nt: TGTGCCAGCAGTTTGAGTAGGAACACTGAAGCTTTCTTT
cdr3_aa: CASSLSRNTEAFF

v_call: TRBV7-9
clone_size: -
d_call: TRBD1
j_call: TRBJ2-7
cdr3_nt: TGTGCCAGCAGCTTTGGGACAGCCTACGAGCAGTACTTC
cdr3_aa: CASSFGTAYEQYF

v_call: TRBV7-6
clone_size: -
d_call: -
j_call: TRBJ2-3
cdr3_nt: TGTACCAGCAGCCTCGGAGGTTCCCCAGATACGCAGTATTTT
cdr3_aa: CTSSLGGSPDTQYF

v_call: TRBV7-9
clone_size: -
d_call: -
j_call: TRBJ2-7
cdr3_nt: TGTGCCAGCAGCTCCACTAACCTTAGGGGCGCGACCTACGAGCAGTACTTC
cdr3_aa: CASSSTNLRGATYEQYF

v_call: TRBV30
clone_size: -
d_call: TRBD1
j_call: TRBJ1-2
cdr3_nt: TGTGCCTGGATGTCGACAGGGCTTTATGGCTACACCTTC
cdr3_aa: CAWMSTGLYGYTF

v_call: TRBV7-8
clone_size: -
d_call: TRBD2
j_call: TRBJ2-5
cdr3_nt: TGTGCCAGCAGCTTTAGCGGGGGGGCCGTCGAGACCCAGTACTTC
cdr3_aa: CASSFSGGAVETQYF

v_call: TRBV4-1
clone_size: once
d_call: -
j_call: TRBJ2-1
cdr3_nt: TGCGCCAGCAGCCAATCGATGGGACTCCTCAATGAGCAGTTCTTC
cdr3_aa: CASSQSMGLLNEQFF

v_call: TRBV27
clone_size: -
d_call: -
j_call: TRBJ2-3
cdr3_nt: TGTGCCAGCGGCCATGTGTCCTCAGGTGATACGCAGTATTTT
cdr3_aa: CASGHVSSGDTQYF

v_call: TRBV3-1
clone_size: -
d_call: -
j_call: TRBJ1-2
cdr3_nt: TGTGCCAGCAGCCAAGTGGCCAGCCTTAACTATGGCTACACCTTC
cdr3_aa: CASSQVASLNYGYTF

v_call: TRBV7-2
clone_size: -
d_call: -
j_call: TRBJ1-5
cdr3_nt: TGTGCCAGCAGCTTAATCCCGGGGGTACAGCCCCAGCATTTT
cdr3_aa: CASSLIPGVQPQHF

v_call: TRBV2
clone_size: -
d_call: TRBD2
j_call: TRBJ2-7
cdr3_nt: TGTGCCAGCAGTGAAGTAGTATTAGCGGGGGTTTTCACCTACGAGCAGTACTTC
cdr3_aa: CASSEVVLAGVFTYEQYF

v_call: TRBV19
clone_size: -
d_call: -
j_call: TRBJ1-1
cdr3_nt: TGTGCCAGTAGCCGACAGGTGAACACTGAAGCTTTCTTT
cdr3_aa: CASSRQVNTEAFF

v_call: TRBV6-1
clone_size: once
d_call: -
j_call: TRBJ1-1
cdr3_nt: TGTGCCAGCGCCAGTCGGACAGTTGCTGAAGCTTTCTTT
cdr3_aa: CASASRTVAEAFF

v_call: TRBV3-1
clone_size: -
d_call: -
j_call: TRBJ2-5
cdr3_nt: TGTGCCAGCAGCCTCAGGGGTACCCAAGAGACCCAGTACTTC
cdr3_aa: CASSLRGTQETQYF

v_call: TRBV5-4
clone_size: few
d_call: TRBD1
j_call: TRBJ2-1
cdr3_nt: TGTGCCAGCAGCTTGGCCGGACAGGGGCGCAATGAGCAGTTCTTC
cdr3_aa: CASSLAGQGRNEQFF

v_call: TRBV7-9
clone_size: once
d_call: -
j_call: TRBJ2-2
cdr3_nt: TGTGCCAGCAGCTCCTGGACGGCGAACACCGGGGAGCTGTTTTTT
cdr3_aa: CASSSWTANTGELFF

v_call: TRBV7-7
clone_size: -
d_call: -
j_call: TRBJ2-3
cdr3_nt: TGTGCCAGCAGCTTACGCAGTAGCAGATGCACAGATACGCAGTATTTT
cdr3_aa: CASSLRSSRCTDTQYF

v_call: TRBV12-3/TRBV12-4
clone_size: -
d_call: -
j_call: TRBJ1-1
cdr3_nt: TGTGCCAGTTCGTGGACGGGAGGGACTGAAGCTTTCTTT
cdr3_aa: CASSWTGGTEAFF